This TCR beta chain was documented in a study of technical replicates of blood from a handful of donors. Germline loops: CDR1 SNHLY, CDR2 FYNNEI. The CDR3 contains 14 residues. V shed 7 bases and J 1 base; nucleotides not matched to a gene: 6. Produced via immunoSEQ multiplex PCR; TCRdb's table is partial and in-frame only. The sample records about 88,000 clones, just under 95% being singletons. The material sequenced was T cells isolated from PBMCs. This TCR was recovered from a human donor in good health. The chain has TRBV2 and TRBJ2-7; 8 bases map to TRBD1. CDR3 residues: CASMLDRESYEQYF. Written as DNA, the CDR3 is TGTGCCAGCATGCTGGACAGGGAATCCTACGAGCAGTACTTC.